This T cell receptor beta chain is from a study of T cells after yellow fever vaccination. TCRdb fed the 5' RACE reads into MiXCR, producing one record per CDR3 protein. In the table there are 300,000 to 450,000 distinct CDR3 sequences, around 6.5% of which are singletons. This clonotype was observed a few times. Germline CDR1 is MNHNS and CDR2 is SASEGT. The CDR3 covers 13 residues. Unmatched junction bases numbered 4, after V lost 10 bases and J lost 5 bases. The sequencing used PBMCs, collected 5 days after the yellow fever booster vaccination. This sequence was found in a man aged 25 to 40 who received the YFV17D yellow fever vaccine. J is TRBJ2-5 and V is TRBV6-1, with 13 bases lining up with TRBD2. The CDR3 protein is CATEGLAGETQYF. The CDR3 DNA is TGTGCCACCGAGGGACTAGCGGGGGAGACCCAGTACTTC.